The rows below give T cell receptor beta chains drawn from one sample of a study of blood T cell repertoires in COVID-19. Generated by immunoSEQ multiplex PCR, the TCRdb table keeps only in-frame clones and is missing some. The top ten hold approximately 2.6% of the sample, which has about 230,000 clones, approximately 87% seen once. The sequencing input was peripheral blood. The receptors here all came from a woman aged 70-85 years with active or convalescent COVID-19. CDR3s include the opening cysteine and the closing phenylalanine or tryptophan. D genes are given only for firm matches. Clone size, where shown, is once, few, many, or a class for clones that have expanded.

V gene: TRBV6-5; D gene: .; clone size: few; J gene: TRBJ1-6; CDR3 protein: CASSYAGYNSPLHF; CDR3 DNA: TGTGCCAGCAGTTACGCCGGCTATAATTCACCCCTCCACTTT
V gene: TRBV5-1; D gene: .; clone size: .; J gene: TRBJ1-1; CDR3 protein: CASSLALPTEAFF; CDR3 DNA: TGCGCCAGCAGCTTGGCCCTACCCACTGAAGCTTTCTTT
V gene: TRBV13; D gene: TRBD1; clone size: .; J gene: TRBJ1-4; CDR3 protein: CASSLFTPRGKEKLFF; CDR3 DNA: TGTGCCAGCAGCTTGTTCACCCCCAGGGGGAAGGAAAAACTGTTTTTT
V gene: TRBV5-6; D gene: .; clone size: .; J gene: TRBJ1-4; CDR3 protein: CASSSSRGEKLFF; CDR3 DNA: TGTGCCAGCAGCTCTTCCCGGGGGGAAAAACTGTTTTTT
V gene: TRBV7-8; D gene: .; clone size: .; J gene: TRBJ2-1; CDR3 protein: CASSLVSGVGGEQFF; CDR3 DNA: TGTGCCAGCAGCTTAGTTTCCGGGGTCGGAGGCGAGCAGTTCTTC
V gene: TRBV19; D gene: .; clone size: once; J gene: TRBJ1-1; CDR3 protein: CASTQGTLTQNTEAFF; CDR3 DNA: TGTGCCAGTACTCAGGGCACATTAACCCAGAACACTGAAGCTTTCTTT
V gene: TRBV6-5; D gene: .; clone size: .; J gene: TRBJ1-1; CDR3 protein: CASSYSGRHTEAFF; CDR3 DNA: TGTGCCAGCAGTTACTCGGGCAGGCACACTGAAGCTTTCTTT
V gene: TRBV2; D gene: TRBD1; clone size: once; J gene: TRBJ1-4; CDR3 protein: CASQWGQPEKLFF; CDR3 DNA: TGTGCCAGCCAGTGGGGACAGCCGGAAAAACTGTTTTTT
V gene: TRBV25-1; D gene: TRBD1; clone size: once; J gene: TRBJ1-1; CDR3 protein: CASSVGTEFAEAFF; CDR3 DNA: TGTGCCAGCAGTGTCGGGACAGAGTTTGCTGAAGCTTTCTTT
V gene: TRBV3-1/TRBV3-2; D gene: .; clone size: .; J gene: TRBJ1-3; CDR3 protein: CASSQRDSGSGNTIYF; CDR3 DNA: TGTGCCAGCAGCCAGAGGGACTCCGGCTCTGGAAACACCATATATTTT
V gene: TRBV7-8; D gene: .; clone size: .; J gene: TRBJ2-5; CDR3 protein: CASSPWAGTQYF; CDR3 DNA: TGTGCCAGCAGCCCATGGGCAGGGACCCAGTACTTC
V gene: TRBV6-5; D gene: TRBD2; clone size: .; J gene: TRBJ2-3; CDR3 protein: CASSSRGGWTDTQYF; CDR3 DNA: TGTGCCAGCAGTTCCCGGGGGGGATGGACAGATACGCAGTATTTT
V gene: TRBV28; D gene: .; clone size: few; J gene: TRBJ2-7; CDR3 protein: CASSSGQGYEQYF; CDR3 DNA: TGTGCCAGCAGTTCCGGACAAGGCTACGAGCAGTACTTC
V gene: TRBV9; D gene: TRBD2; clone size: .; J gene: TRBJ2-5; CDR3 protein: CASSVGWGGETQYF; CDR3 DNA: TGTGCCAGCAGCGTAGGGTGGGGAGGGGAGACCCAGTACTTC
V gene: TRBV5-1; D gene: .; clone size: .; J gene: TRBJ2-6; CDR3 protein: CASSLAANSGANVLTF; CDR3 DNA: TGCGCCAGCAGCTTGGCCGCGAACTCTGGGGCCAACGTCCTGACTTTC
V gene: TRBV6-6; D gene: .; clone size: .; J gene: TRBJ2-5; CDR3 protein: CASREGAVETQYF; CDR3 DNA: TGTGCCAGCAGGGAAGGGGCTGTTGAGACCCAGTACTTC
V gene: TRBV18; D gene: .; clone size: .; J gene: TRBJ1-4; CDR3 protein: CASSPEQGRATNEKLFF; CDR3 DNA: TGTGCCAGCTCACCGGAACAGGGCCGTGCAACTAATGAAAAACTGTTTTTT
V gene: TRBV27; D gene: .; clone size: .; J gene: TRBJ2-5; CDR3 protein: CASSYQGMGETQYF; CDR3 DNA: TGTGCCAGCAGTTATCAGGGGATGGGGGAGACCCAGTACTTC
V gene: TRBV30; D gene: .; clone size: once; J gene: TRBJ1-3; CDR3 protein: CAWSVPEAPIYF; CDR3 DNA: TGTGCCTGGAGTGTACCTGAGGCACCCATATATTTT
V gene: TRBV5-1; D gene: TRBD1; clone size: .; J gene: TRBJ2-5; CDR3 protein: CASSSGQVGETQYF; CDR3 DNA: TGCGCCAGCAGCTCGGGACAGGTGGGGGAGACCCAGTACTTC
V gene: TRBV3-1/TRBV3-2; D gene: .; clone size: few; J gene: TRBJ2-3; CDR3 protein: CASSQDTTGAGTQYF; CDR3 DNA: TGTGCCAGCAGCCAAGATACGACGGGAGCGGGTACGCAGTATTTT
V gene: TRBV7-3; D gene: TRBD2; clone size: .; J gene: TRBJ2-2; CDR3 protein: CASSISGASNTGELFF; CDR3 DNA: TGTGCCAGCAGCATTAGCGGGGCGTCGAACACCGGGGAGCTGTTTTTT
V gene: TRBV3-1/TRBV3-2; D gene: .; clone size: .; J gene: TRBJ1-1; CDR3 protein: CASSAQEMNTEAFF; CDR3 DNA: TGTGCCAGCAGCGCACAGGAGATGAACACTGAAGCTTTCTTT
V gene: TRBV6-5; D gene: .; clone size: .; J gene: TRBJ1-1; CDR3 protein: CASSGTGSRPEAFF; CDR3 DNA: TGTGCCAGCAGCGGAACAGGGTCTAGACCTGAAGCTTTCTTT
V gene: TRBV29-1; D gene: .; clone size: .; J gene: TRBJ1-1; CDR3 protein: CSASWGQNTEAFF; CDR3 DNA: TGCAGCGCCAGCTGGGGGCAGAACACTGAAGCTTTCTTT
V gene: TRBV5-8; D gene: .; clone size: .; J gene: TRBJ2-3; CDR3 protein: CASSLALAGQDTQYF; CDR3 DNA: TGTGCCAGCAGCTTGGCCCTAGCAGGTCAAGATACGCAGTATTTT
V gene: TRBV30; D gene: .; clone size: .; J gene: TRBJ1-1; CDR3 protein: CAWSVFRQRHTEAFF; CDR3 DNA: TGTGCCTGGAGTGTATTTCGACAGAGACACACTGAAGCTTTCTTT
V gene: TRBV3-1/TRBV3-2; D gene: .; clone size: .; J gene: TRBJ2-1; CDR3 protein: CASSPPGEAYNEQFF; CDR3 DNA: TGTGCCAGCAGCCCCCCCGGGGAGGCGTACAATGAGCAGTTCTTC
V gene: TRBV5-3; D gene: TRBD1; clone size: .; J gene: TRBJ2-2; CDR3 protein: CARRQGYTGELFF; CDR3 DNA: TGTGCCAGAAGACAGGGGTACACCGGGGAGCTGTTTTTT
V gene: TRBV7-9; D gene: .; clone size: few; J gene: TRBJ1-1; CDR3 protein: CASSAPEGGNTEAFF; CDR3 DNA: TGTGCCAGCAGCGCCCCGGAGGGAGGGAACACTGAAGCTTTCTTT
V gene: TRBV6-5; D gene: .; clone size: .; J gene: TRBJ1-1; CDR3 protein: CASRPPRFTEAFF; CDR3 DNA: TGTGCCAGCAGACCCCCTAGGTTTACTGAAGCTTTCTTT
V gene: TRBV12-5; D gene: .; clone size: .; J gene: TRBJ1-5; CDR3 protein: CASGKGAQPQHF; CDR3 DNA: TGTGCTAGTGGCAAAGGGGCTCAGCCCCAGCATTTT
V gene: TRBV27; D gene: TRBD1; clone size: .; J gene: TRBJ2-7; CDR3 protein: CASRSAGTEDSYEQYF; CDR3 DNA: TGTGCCAGCAGGTCGGCCGGGACAGAGGATTCCTACGAGCAGTACTTC
V gene: TRBV28; D gene: .; clone size: few; J gene: TRBJ1-2; CDR3 protein: CASRPDTNYGYTF; CDR3 DNA: TGTGCCAGCAGGCCAGACACTAACTATGGCTACACCTTC
V gene: TRBV6-2/TRBV6-3; D gene: TRBD1; clone size: once; J gene: TRBJ1-2; CDR3 protein: CASSLTGEGGYTF; CDR3 DNA: TGTGCCAGCAGTCTGACAGGGGAGGGCGGCTACACCTTC
V gene: TRBV30; D gene: .; clone size: .; J gene: TRBJ2-7; CDR3 protein: CAWRVRRDTYEQYF; CDR3 DNA: TGTGCCTGGAGAGTTCGCCGGGACACCTACGAGCAGTACTTC
V gene: TRBV5-6; D gene: TRBD2; clone size: .; J gene: TRBJ2-7; CDR3 protein: CASSPVWGGNSYEQYF; CDR3 DNA: TGTGCCAGCAGCCCGGTTTGGGGAGGGAACTCCTACGAGCAGTACTTC
V gene: TRBV5-1; D gene: .; clone size: .; J gene: TRBJ1-2; CDR3 protein: CASSRAAGAVDGYTF; CDR3 DNA: TGCGCCAGCAGCCGGGCGGCGGGGGCGGTCGATGGCTACACCTTC
V gene: TRBV6-2/TRBV6-3; D gene: TRBD1; clone size: .; J gene: TRBJ1-5; CDR3 protein: CASSLGAGGLYPQHF; CDR3 DNA: TGTGCCAGCAGTCTAGGGGCAGGGGGCCTCTATCCCCAGCATTTT
V gene: TRBV2; D gene: .; clone size: .; J gene: TRBJ1-5; CDR3 protein: CASSETVQNQPQHF; CDR3 DNA: TGTGCCAGCAGTGAGACAGTCCAAAATCAGCCCCAGCATTTT
V gene: TRBV7-6; D gene: .; clone size: .; J gene: TRBJ2-3; CDR3 protein: CASSLAAGAGTDTQYF; CDR3 DNA: TGTGCCAGCAGCTTAGCCGCGGGGGCGGGTACAGATACGCAGTATTTT
V gene: TRBV5-1; D gene: .; clone size: .; J gene: TRBJ2-5; CDR3 protein: CASRVQGAETQYF; CDR3 DNA: TGCGCCAGCAGGGTACAGGGCGCGGAGACCCAGTACTTC
V gene: TRBV28; D gene: .; clone size: .; J gene: TRBJ1-6; CDR3 protein: CASSLSQDNSPLHF; CDR3 DNA: TGTGCCAGCAGTTTGTCGCAGGATAATTCACCCCTCCACTTT
V gene: TRBV6-5; D gene: .; clone size: .; J gene: TRBJ2-4; CDR3 protein: CASRTDYEAKNIQYF; CDR3 DNA: TGTGCCAGCAGAACGGACTACGAGGCCAAAAACATTCAGTACTTC
V gene: TRBV7-9; D gene: .; clone size: .; J gene: TRBJ2-7; CDR3 protein: CASSLGSYGTFYEQYF; CDR3 DNA: TGTGCCAGCAGCTTGGGGTCATACGGGACTTTCTACGAGCAGTACTTC
V gene: TRBV5-6; D gene: TRBD1; clone size: .; J gene: TRBJ1-2; CDR3 protein: CASSPGTGDYGYTF; CDR3 DNA: TGTGCCAGCAGCCCCGGGACAGGGGACTATGGCTACACCTTC
V gene: TRBV13; D gene: TRBD1; clone size: .; J gene: TRBJ2-7; CDR3 protein: CASSIQGWEQYF; CDR3 DNA: TGTGCCAGCAGCATACAGGGGTGGGAGCAGTACTTC
V gene: TRBV14; D gene: .; clone size: .; J gene: TRBJ1-4; CDR3 protein: CASSQDFPEVSEKLFF; CDR3 DNA: TGTGCCAGCAGCCAAGATTTCCCTGAAGTCAGTGAAAAACTGTTTTTT
V gene: TRBV28; D gene: .; clone size: .; J gene: TRBJ2-7; CDR3 protein: CASSLNQEGQYF; CDR3 DNA: TGTGCCAGCAGTTTGAACCAGGAGGGGCAGTACTTC
V gene: TRBV27; D gene: .; clone size: few; J gene: TRBJ1-2; CDR3 protein: CASSPTSGGYTF; CDR3 DNA: TGTGCCAGCAGCCCCACCTCAGGGGGCTACACCTTC
V gene: TRBV5-1; D gene: .; clone size: .; J gene: TRBJ2-5; CDR3 protein: CASSPSPAVKETQYF; CDR3 DNA: TGCGCCAGCAGCCCCTCCCCAGCGGTGAAAGAGACCCAGTACTTC
V gene: TRBV5-8; D gene: .; clone size: .; J gene: TRBJ2-3; CDR3 protein: CASSLGTSSDTQYF; CDR3 DNA: TGTGCCAGCAGCTTGGGAACTAGTTCAGATACGCAGTATTTT
V gene: TRBV30; D gene: TRBD2; clone size: .; J gene: TRBJ2-1; CDR3 protein: CAWTPGTSGGAINEQFF; CDR3 DNA: TGTGCCTGGACCCCCGGGACTAGCGGGGGGGCCATCAATGAGCAGTTCTTC